This entry lists 27 T cell receptor beta chains sequenced from one sample in a study of blood T cells in healthy people across ages. Through a sample-barcoded 5' primer and a J-beta primer mix, a second PCR was run for about 6 to 11 cycles. TCRdb redid the calling of the 5' RACE reads with MiXCR, one entry per CDR3 protein. The sample has 1.5 million to 2 million distinct CDR3 sequences, roughly two fifths seen once. The sequencing input was blood. Receptors were obtained from a human donor in good health.

This rearrangement joins TRBV4-3 to TRBJ1-1; 9 nucleotides align to TRBD1. The ends lost 3 bases at V and 3 bases at J; junction bases unmatched: 8. The CDR3 totals 16 residues. In germline, CDR1 is LGHNA, CDR2 YSLEER. CDR3 sequence reads: CASSHPPGTGYTEAFF. The CDR3 DNA is TGCGCCAGCAGCCACCCGCCGGGGACAGGGTACACTGAAGCTTTCTTT.

Worth noting for this clonotype: A clone one base away is much larger, so this may be a read error. V gene TRBV7-2 combines with J gene TRBJ2-5, with TRBD2 identical over 10 bases. The CDR3 is 16 amino acids. Germline lookup yields CDR1 SGHTA and CDR2 FQGNSA. The V segment lost 0 bases and the J segment 1 base; nucleotides outside the gene matches: 2. Written as DNA, the CDR3 is TGTGCCAGCAGCTTAGCGGCTAGCGGGGGCCAAGAGACCCAGTACTTC. The encoded protein is CASSLAASGGQETQYF.

This rearrangement joins TRBV20-1 to TRBJ1-4, with a possible D match to TRBD1 (5 bases). Germline CDR1 reads DFQATT; CDR2 reads SNEGSKA (reference sequence). Deletions cut 0 bases from V and 7 bases from J, with 12 bases between. CDR3 length: 14 amino acids. The CDR3 loop reads CSAREPPGGEKLFF. DNA of the CDR3: TGCAGTGCTAGAGAACCGCCTGGGGGTGAAAAACTGTTTTTT.

A note on this clonotype: This sequence may be a read error, since a much larger clone differs from it by one base. The gene calls are TRBV2 and TRBJ2-3, with D unclear. Between the trimmed V and J ends, which lost 3 bases and 5 bases, there was a span of 3 bases. The CDR3 is made up of 11 amino acids. Looked up from germline, CDR1 is SNHLY and CDR2 is FYNNEI. The CDR3 protein is CASSEVDTQYF. CDR3 coding DNA: TGTGCCAGCAGTGAGGTAGATACGCAGTATTTT.

The chain carries TRBV7-8 and TRBJ2-3, with TRBD1 matching over 9 bases. The junction had 6 bases not matched to a gene; V was cut back by 4 bases and J by 1 base. This CDR3 comprises 16 residues. Germline assignment: CDR1 SGHVS and CDR2 FQNEAQ. The CDR3 is CASSSLQGAGTDTQYF. In nucleotides, the CDR3 is TGTGCCAGCAGCTCCCTACAGGGGGCGGGCACAGATACGCAGTATTTT.

This chain connects TRBV7-8 to TRBJ2-6; tentatively, D is TRBD1 (5 bases). Germline assignment: CDR1 SGHVS and CDR2 FQNEAQ. CDR3 length: 16 amino acids. The V end was cut by 6 bases, the J end by 4 bases, with 16 bases between. The CDR3 spells CASSPARGLGANVLTF. CDR3 DNA: TGTGCCAGCAGTCCCGCTAGGGGCCTAGGGGCCAACGTCCTGACTTTC.

The chain carries TRBV27 and TRBJ2-5; 13 nucleotides match TRBD2. Germline values: CDR1 MNHEY, CDR2 SMNVEV (reference sequence). The CDR3 consists of 15 residues. V lost 6 bases and J lost 5; bases outside the gene matches: 6. The CDR3 region has the DNA TGTGCCAGCAGCCGAGGGACTAGCGGGGAGGAGACCCAGTACTTC. This sequence encodes CASSRGTSGEETQYF.

The chain carries TRBV6-2 or TRBV6-3 and TRBJ2-1, with 10 bases that match TRBD2. Germline CDR1 MNHEY, CDR2 SVGEGT. The CDR3 contains 16 residues. V shed 7 bases, J shed 0 bases, and the junction held 6 bases outside the gene matches. The DNA of the CDR3 is TGTGCCAGCAAGAGTAGCGGGGGGACCTCCTACAATGAGCAGTTCTTC. Protein product: CASKSSGGTSYNEQFF.

A remark on this clonotype: Germline and junction disagree at one end, which may indicate a read error. V and J are TRBV11-2 and TRBJ2-1, with D unclear. This CDR3 is built from 17 residues. CDR1 is SGHAT and CDR2 is FQNNGV in the germline V gene. The CDR3 sequence: CASSLDFSVSSYNEQVF. The DNA for the CDR3 is TGTGCCAGCAGCTTAGATTTTTCGGTTAGCTCCTACAATGAGCAGGTCTTC.

The table lists this clonotype with a few counts. The chain joins TRBV29-1 to TRBJ2-5, with a possible D match to TRBD2 (7 bases). The better agreement between TRBJ2-7 and the DNA end casts doubt on the J call. The CDR3 is 14 amino acids. Germline loops: CDR1 SQVTM, CDR2 ANQGSEA. Here the CDR3 DNA reads TGCAGCGTTGAATCGGGAGGAAGGGGGTACGAGCAGTACTTC. Protein: CSVESGGRGYEQYF.

V usage is TRBV12-5 and J usage is TRBJ2-7, with 7 bases aligning to TRBD1. The CDR3 spans 16 residues. The germline V gene encodes CDR1 LGHNT and CDR2 FRNRAP. The V and J ends lost 4 bases and 2 bases, in that order; junction bases with no gene match: 11. The CDR3 coding sequence is TGTGCTAGTGGTTGGGGCCCCGACAGGGACCCCTACGAGCAGTACTTC. This encodes CASGWGPDRDPYEQYF.

The chain recombines TRBV5-5 with TRBJ1-1; the match to TRBD1 covers 7 bases. This CDR3 region has 17 residues. Per the germline V gene, CDR1 is SGHKS and CDR2 is YYEKEE (reference sequence). Trimming cost V 1 base and J 6 bases; bases outside gene matches: 15. The chain's CDR3 is CASSLSAGGGYGAEAFF. The CDR3 DNA follows: TGTGCCAGCAGCTTGTCGGCAGGGGGAGGGTACGGGGCTGAAGCTTTCTTT.

The genes are TRBV29-1 and TRBJ1-1; 10 nucleotides agree with TRBD1. This CDR3 has 14 amino acids. Per the germline V gene, CDR1 is SQVTM and CDR2 is ANQGSEA. V dropped 3 bases and J dropped 5; count of bases not matched to a gene: 6. The CDR3 bases are TGCAGCGTTGAGGGGACAGGGGTTCTAACTGAAGCTTTCTTT. This encodes CSVEGTGVLTEAFF.

Notes on this clonotype: Its ends do not fully match the called genes, so a read error is possible. The rearrangement uses TRBV5-1 and TRBJ2-5, with D hard to call. The end of the DNA fits TRBJ2-7 better, so the J call may be wrong. The germline V gene encodes CDR1 SGHRS and CDR2 YFSETQ. The CDR3 consists of 14 residues. CDR3 sequence: CAGSLHKNFYEQYF. The CDR3 nucleotides are TGCGCCGGCAGCTTGCACAAGAATTTCTACGAGCAGTACTTC.

The chain couples TRBV6-6 to TRBJ1-3; D is possibly TRBD1 (5 bases). The CDR3 consists of 15 residues. The germline V and J ends were trimmed by 5 bases and 2 bases, with 13 bases remaining between them. The germline V gene has CDR1 MNHNY and CDR2 SVGAGI (reference sequence). In DNA form, the CDR3 reads TGTGCCAGCAGTGGGGGGAGCACGACTGGAAACACCATATATTTT. Its protein is CASSGGSTTGNTIYF.

This clonotype was counted a single time. The J gene is TRBJ2-3, the V gene TRBV6-2 or TRBV6-3; TRBD2 aligns across 9 bases. The trim removed 4 bases at V and 2 bases at J, leaving 13 bases unmatched. The CDR3 runs to 18 residues. CDR1 and CDR2 from the germline V gene are MNHEY and SVGEGT. The CDR3 here is CASSFARGTSPSTDTQYF. The CDR3 DNA reads as TGTGCCAGCAGTTTCGCGAGAGGGACTAGCCCCTCCACAGATACGCAGTATTTT.

In this sample, this clonotype turned up many times. The chain uses TRBV4-2 and TRBJ2-1; D gene uncertain. V shed 0 bases and J shed 1 base, with 10 bases lying between them. The CDR3 loop spans 16 amino acids. The germline gives CDR1 LGHNA, CDR2 YNFKEQ. CDR3 region: CASSQDPDPSYNEQFF. In DNA form, the CDR3 reads TGTGCCAGCAGCCAAGATCCAGACCCGTCCTACAATGAGCAGTTCTTC.

This chain links TRBV5-1 with TRBJ2-5, with a possible D match to TRBD2 (6 bases). The DNA end lines up better with TRBJ2-7; the J call may be wrong. CDR1 and CDR2 from the germline V gene are SGHRS and YFSETQ. CDR3 length equals 16 residues. CDR3 region: CASSFYGAGGPYEQYF. As DNA, the CDR3 is TGCGCCAGCAGCTTCTACGGGGCCGGGGGTCCCTACGAGCAGTACTTC.

The V call is TRBV19, the J call TRBJ2-1; D is ambiguous. Germline CDR1 reads LNHDA; CDR2 reads SQIVND (reference sequence). V lost 6 bases to trimming and J lost 5 bases, with 11 bases between them. This CDR3 comprises 13 residues. CDR3 residues: CASSPAVDNEQFF. The CDR3 DNA is TGTGCCAGTAGCCCGGCAGTTGACAATGAGCAGTTCTTC. The whole variable domain, remainder taken from reference TRBV19 and TRBJ2-1, is DGGITQSPKYLFRKEGQNVTLSCEQNLNHDAMYWYRQDPGQGLRLIYYSQIVNDFQKGDIAEGYSVSREKKESFPLTVTSAQKNPTAFYLCASSPAVDNEQFFGPGTRLTVL.

There are a few counts of this clonotype. The rearrangement uses TRBV28 and TRBJ2-5, with D possibly matching TRBD2 (6 bases). The CDR3 is made up of 14 amino acids. V lost 1 base and J 4 bases, leaving 10 bases between the germline ends. The germline CDR1 and CDR2 sequences are MDHEN and SYDVKM. CDR3 loop: CASSLLAEGETQYF. The CDR3 DNA sequence: TGTGCCAGCAGTTTATTGGCGGAGGGAGAGACCCAGTACTTC.

The table lists this clonotype with a few counts. The chain couples TRBV5-1 to TRBJ2-3; no reliable D call. Trimming left V 4 bases short and J 4 bases short, with 16 bases between. Germline loops: CDR1 SGHRS, CDR2 YFSETQ. There are 15 residues in the CDR3. The CDR3 loop is CASSTVGISADTQYF. In DNA form, the CDR3 reads TGCGCCAGCAGCACAGTAGGCATCTCGGCAGATACGCAGTATTTT.

This clonotype was observed a few times. V gene TRBV3-1 combines with J gene TRBJ2-5, with D possibly matching TRBD2 (6 bases). V was pared by 4 bases and J by 5 bases, with 14 bases between. Per germline, CDR1 LGHDT and CDR2 YNNKEL (reference sequence). The CDR3 has 14 amino acids. Here the CDR3 DNA reads TGTGCCAGCAGCCCACAGCGGGCTGGGGAGACCCAGTACTTC. It yields the protein CASSPQRAGETQYF.

There are a few counts of this clonotype. The V and J genes are TRBV7-8 and TRBJ2-7; 10 bases are a match to TRBD1. The CDR3 consists of 15 residues. The germline V gene encodes CDR1 SGHVS and CDR2 FQNEAQ. V trimming: 4 bases; J trimming: 3 bases; junction bases outside the gene matches: 6. In DNA form, the CDR3 reads TGTGCCAGCAGCTGGCGCCGGGACAGGGGCTACGAGCAGTACTTC. Translated, it gives CASSWRRDRGYEQYF.

The genes are TRBV6-2 or TRBV6-3 and TRBJ2-2; TRBD1 agrees at 8 bases. V shed 8 bases and J 3 bases; nucleotides not matched to a gene: 20. From germline, CDR1 is MNHEY and CDR2 SVGEGT. The CDR3 runs 19 residues. The CDR3 nucleotides read TGTGCCAGCTTGTTGGGAGACAGGGGAGTTAATAGAGACACCGGGGAGCTGTTTTTT. This encodes CASLLGDRGVNRDTGELFF.

There are a few counts of this clonotype. The rearrangement uses TRBV7-2 and TRBJ2-3, with D perhaps TRBD1 (6 bases). Trimming cost V 5 bases and J 2 bases, with 14 bases left between them. The CDR3 is 15 residues long. CDR1 is SGHTA, CDR2 FQGNSA, per germline. The CDR3 sequence is CASSPHRVSTDTQYF. In nucleotides, the CDR3 is TGTGCCAGCAGCCCCCACAGGGTTTCCACAGATACGCAGTATTTT.

There are a few counts of this clonotype. The chain has TRBV7-2 and TRBJ1-5, with D unresolved. V gave up 5 bases and J gave up 3 bases, with 11 bases separating them. Germline-derived CDR1 and CDR2 are SGHTA and FQGNSA. The CDR3 is made up of 14 amino acids. CDR3 sequence (DNA): TGTGCCAGCAGCCGAGGGCCATACAATCAGCCCCAGCATTTT. Its protein is CASSRGPYNQPQHF.

The rearrangement joins TRBV5-1 to TRBJ1-2; D is perhaps TRBD1 (6 bases). Trimming shortened V by 3 bases and J by 4 bases, and 13 bases separated the two germline ends. Germline V lookup: CDR1 SGHRS, CDR2 YFSETQ. There are 14 residues in the CDR3. DNA of the CDR3: TGCGCCAGCAGCTGGGACGACAGGAGCTATGGCTACACCTTC. The encoded protein is CASSWDDRSYGYTF.